This T cell receptor beta chain derives from a study of T cells in Graves' hyperthyroidism and ophthalmopathy. Study in general: Staff took peripheral blood when the initial diagnosis was made, before any treatment began.

From germline, CDR1 is SGHDN and CDR2 FVKESK. V lost 1 base and J lost 10, with 19 bases in between. The CDR3 extends over 16 amino acids. Researchers amplified the TCR beta CDR3 regions from RNA transcripts. The HTBI set primed first-round TCR CDR3 RT-PCR. TCRdb re-called the multiplex PCR reads with MiXCR, one entry per CDR3 protein. The profile covers around 500,000 distinct CDR3 sequences, with approximately 15% appearing a single time and about 15% taken by the ten largest. The study's findings and limits: Ophthalmopathy could be told apart from stable hyperthyroidism with a 13 V-J model.

This clonotype was recorded a few times. Its specificity is not known. Sequenced material: blood. The chain joins TRBV14 to TRBJ1-4, with TRBD1 as a possible D gene (5 bases). This TCR was sampled from a middle-aged woman with Graves' hyperthyroidism. The CDR3 sequence is CASSQVPGEDGGKLFF. The CDR3 bases are TGTGCCAGCAGCCAAGTCCCCGGGGAGGACGGGGGAAAACTGTTTTTT.